The following is a TCR beta chain sequence with its context. As yet, its antigen is unknown. The entry originates in a study of OX40 agonist ivuxolimab in advanced cancers. Study findings and constraints: Partial responders dosed at 0.1-3.0 mg/kg displayed clonal expansion ranking among the lowest. CD8+ T cells (on average) carried more expanded clones than CD4+ T cells. There was clonal expansion of CD4+ and CD8+ blood T cells by week 6 at 0.1 to 3.0 mg/kg.

Sequenced by immunoSEQ multiplex PCR; TCRdb stores in-frame clones only, minus some. Of tens of thousands of clones in the sample, roughly 80% were seen once. This clonotype was sampled from an adult with an advanced solid tumor such as melanoma, head and neck, liver or kidney cancer. The sequencing here drew on CD4+ or CD8+ T cells sorted from blood, taken in a trial of the OX40 agonist ivuxolimab.

DNA of the CDR3: TGTGCCAGCAGCGTAGGGTCAGCCAGCTACAATGAGCAGTTCTTC. Protein: CASSVGSASYNEQFF. V and J are TRBV9 and TRBJ2-1; no clear D. The CDR3 covers 15 residues. V lost 0 bases and J 3 bases, leaving 10 bases between the germline ends. Germline CDR1 and CDR2: SGDLS and YYNGEE.